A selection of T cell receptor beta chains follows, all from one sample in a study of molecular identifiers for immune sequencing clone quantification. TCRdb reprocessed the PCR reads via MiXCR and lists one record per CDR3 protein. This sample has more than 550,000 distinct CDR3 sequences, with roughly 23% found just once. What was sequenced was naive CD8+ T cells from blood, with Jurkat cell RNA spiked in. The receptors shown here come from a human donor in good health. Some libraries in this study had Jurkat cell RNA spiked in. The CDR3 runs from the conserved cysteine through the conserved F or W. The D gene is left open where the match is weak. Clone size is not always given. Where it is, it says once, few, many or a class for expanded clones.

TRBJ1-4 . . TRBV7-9 CASSPRRGTAGPDEKLFF TGTGCCAGCAGCCCACGTAGGGGCACGGCAGGGCCGGATGAAAAACTGTTTTTT
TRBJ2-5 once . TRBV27 CASSPEPGPRGTQYF TGTGCCAGCAGCCCCGAGCCCGGGCCGAGGGGGACCCAGTACTTC
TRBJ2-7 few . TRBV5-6 CAGSLGRYEQYF TGTGCCGGCAGTCTGGGGCGGTACGAGCAGTACTTC
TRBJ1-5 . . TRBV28 CASSSPHGSGQPQHF TGTGCCAGCAGTTCCCCGCACGGGTCCGGACAGCCCCAGCATTTT
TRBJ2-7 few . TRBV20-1 CSASSGVAYEQYF TGCAGTGCTAGCTCGGGGGTGGCCTACGAGCAGTACTTC
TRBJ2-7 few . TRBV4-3 CASSQDSGGLSYEQYF TGCGCCAGCAGCCAAGATTCCGGGGGGCTTTCCTACGAGCAGTACTTC
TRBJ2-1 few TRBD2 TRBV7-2 CASSPMSGGHNEQFF TGTGCCAGCAGCCCAATGAGCGGGGGTCACAATGAGCAGTTCTTC
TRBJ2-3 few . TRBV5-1 CASRGGGNAEGSADTQYF TGCGCCAGCAGAGGTGGGGGGAACGCCGAGGGGTCCGCAGATACGCAGTATTTT
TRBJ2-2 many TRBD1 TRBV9 CASSVGQGEGSTGELFF TGTGCCAGCAGCGTCGGACAGGGGGAGGGAAGCACCGGGGAGCTGTTTTTT
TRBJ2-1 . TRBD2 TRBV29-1 CSVGSTSGSYNEQFF TGCAGCGTTGGGTCGACTAGCGGTTCCTACAATGAGCAGTTCTTC
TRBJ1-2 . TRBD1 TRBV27 CATGTGGNYGYTF TGTGCCACCGGGACAGGGGGCAACTATGGCTACACCTTC
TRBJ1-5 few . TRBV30 CAWSMGVGNQPQHF TGTGCCTGGAGTATGGGGGTAGGCAATCAGCCCCAGCATTTT
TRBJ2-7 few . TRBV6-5 CASSYSIAQAVTFYEQYF TGTGCCAGCAGTTACTCGATCGCTCAGGCTGTCACATTCTACGAGCAGTACTTC
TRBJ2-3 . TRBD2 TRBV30 CAWSYLAGGTDTRYF TGTGCCTGGAGTTATCTAGCGGGGGGCACAGATACGCGGTATTTT
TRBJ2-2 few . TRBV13 CASSGNQGPNTGELFF TGTGCCAGCAGCGGAAATCAGGGGCCGAACACCGGGGAGCTGTTTTTT
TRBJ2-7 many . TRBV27 CASSLSATRYEQYF TGTGCCAGCAGTTTATCGGCCACCCGGTACGAGCAGTACTTC
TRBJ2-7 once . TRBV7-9 CASSLVGFPHEQYF TGTGCCAGCAGCTTAGTTGGTTTCCCCCACGAGCAGTACTTC
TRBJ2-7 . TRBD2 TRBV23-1 CASSQLSAGGGYEQYF TGCGCCAGCAGTCAACTATCCGCGGGAGGGGGCTACGAGCAGTACTTC
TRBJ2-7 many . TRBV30 CAWSGANEQYF TGTGCCTGGAGTGGGGCCAACGAGCAGTACTTC
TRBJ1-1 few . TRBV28 CAGIPGPGMNTEAFF TGTGCCGGCATCCCGGGCCCGGGGATGAACACTGAAGCTTTCTTT
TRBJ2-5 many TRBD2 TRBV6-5 CASSQTSGSPETQYF TGTGCCAGCAGCCAAACTAGCGGGAGCCCAGAGACCCAGTACTTC
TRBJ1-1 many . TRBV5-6 CASSPISWGGGTEAFF TGTGCCAGCAGCCCCATTTCGTGGGGGGGAGGCACTGAAGCTTTCTTT
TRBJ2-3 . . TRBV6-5 CASSYSTGVPTDTQYF TGTGCCAGCAGTTACTCGACCGGGGTCCCAACAGATACGCAGTATTTT
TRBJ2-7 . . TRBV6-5 CVSNYSRGAYEQYF TGTGTCAGCAATTACTCGCGGGGAGCCTACGAGCAGTACTTC
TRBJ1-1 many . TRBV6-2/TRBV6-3 CASSGDPYAEAFF TGTGCCAGCAGTGGAGACCCTTACGCTGAAGCTTTCTTT
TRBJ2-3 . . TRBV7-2 CARSLFYVPTSPATQYF TGTGCCCGCAGCTTATTCTACGTGCCAACTAGCCCAGCTACGCAGTATTTT
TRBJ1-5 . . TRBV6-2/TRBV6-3 CASSTFRQNSNQPQHF TGTGCCAGCAGTACGTTTCGACAAAATAGCAATCAGCCCCAGCATTTT
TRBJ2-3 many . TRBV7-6 CASSKDSLRTDTQYF TGTGCCAGCAGCAAGGACAGCCTTCGCACAGATACGCAGTATTTT
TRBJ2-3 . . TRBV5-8 CASSLEPDTDTQYF TGTGCCAGCAGCTTGGAGCCAGATACAGATACGCAGTATTTT
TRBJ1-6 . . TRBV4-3 CASSQDRLDSPLHF TGCGCCAGCAGCCAAGATCGTTTGGATTCACCCCTCCACTTT
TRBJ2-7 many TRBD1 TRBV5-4 CASSSGQGAAYEQYF TGTGCCAGCAGCTCGGGACAGGGGGCCGCCTACGAGCAGTACTTC
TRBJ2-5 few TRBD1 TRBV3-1 CASSQDGGQNFQETQYF TGTGCCAGCAGCCAAGATGGGGGACAGAATTTCCAAGAGACCCAGTACTTC
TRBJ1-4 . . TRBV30 CAWSDGSATNEKLFF TGTGCCTGGAGTGACGGCTCAGCAACTAATGAAAAACTGTTTTTT
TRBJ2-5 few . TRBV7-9 CASSSQDGEPQETQYF TGTGCCAGCAGCTCCCAAGACGGAGAGCCCCAAGAGACCCAGTACTTC
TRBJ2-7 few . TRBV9 CASSAGTSMWDEQYF TGTGCCAGCAGCGCAGGGACTTCCATGTGGGACGAGCAGTACTTC
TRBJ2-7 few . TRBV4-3 CASSQDATASYEQYF TGCGCCAGCAGCCAAGACGCGACAGCCTCCTACGAGCAGTACTTC
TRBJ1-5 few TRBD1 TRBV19 CASSIGDRGREPQHF TGTGCCAGTAGTATTGGGGACAGGGGGAGGGAGCCCCAGCATTTT
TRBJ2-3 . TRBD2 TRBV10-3 CAISERGTSGPTDTQYF TGTGCCATCAGTGAAAGGGGGACTAGCGGACCCACAGATACGCAGTATTTT
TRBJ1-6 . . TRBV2 CASSGDSNYNSPLHF TGTGCCAGCAGTGGCGACAGTAATTATAATTCACCCCTCCACTTT
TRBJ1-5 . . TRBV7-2 CASSLEPGWAVDQPQHF TGTGCCAGCAGCTTAGAACCGGGGTGGGCTGTGGATCAGCCCCAGCATTTT
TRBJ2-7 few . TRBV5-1 CASSFYQGPYEQCF TGCGCCAGCAGCTTTTACCAGGGCCCCTACGAGCAGTGCTTC
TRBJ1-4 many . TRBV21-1 CASSKVQGHEKLFF TGTGCCAGCAGCAAAGTGCAGGGGCACGAAAAACTGTTTTTT
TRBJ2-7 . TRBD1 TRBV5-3 CANSPGQGSHEQYF TGTGCCAACAGCCCGGGACAGGGTAGCCACGAGCAGTACTTC
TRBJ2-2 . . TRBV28 CASSFTSRGGELFF TGTGCCAGCAGTTTCACCTCGCGAGGCGGGGAGCTGTTTTTT
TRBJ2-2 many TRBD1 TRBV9 CASSVGDRGNTGELFF TGTGCCAGCAGCGTTGGGGACAGGGGCAACACCGGGGAGCTGTTTTTT
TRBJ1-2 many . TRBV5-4 CASSLTTNYGYTF TGTGCCAGCAGCTTGACTACTAACTATGGCTACACCTTC
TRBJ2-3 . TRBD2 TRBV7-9 CASSPDGLAGDTQYF TGTGCCAGCAGCCCAGACGGGCTAGCGGGAGATACGCAGTATTTT
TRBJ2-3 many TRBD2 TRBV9 CASSGGLPTDTQYF TGTGCCAGCAGCGGGGGACTACCCACAGATACGCAGTATTTT
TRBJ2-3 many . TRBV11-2 CASHTDTQYF TGTGCCAGTCACACAGATACGCAGTATTTT
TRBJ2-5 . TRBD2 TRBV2 CASSERLAGGGETQYF TGTGCCAGCAGTGAACGCCTAGCGGGAGGAGGGGAGACCCAGTACTTC
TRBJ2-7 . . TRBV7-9 CASSLVGNSYERYF TGTGCCAGCAGCTTAGTGGGCAACTCCTACGAGCGGTATTTC
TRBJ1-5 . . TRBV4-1 CAISQDEGSYQPQHF TGCGCCATCAGCCAAGATGAAGGGTCCTATCAGCCCCAGCATTTT
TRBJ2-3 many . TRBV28 CASSPPLGSSTDTQYF TGTGCCAGCAGTCCCCCGTTGGGCAGTAGCACAGATACGCAGTATTTT